The following is a T cell receptor beta chain sequence with its context. Its antigen is not identified. The sample is drawn from a study of regulatory T cells. This CDR3 is built from 13 residues. Germline CDR1 and CDR2: ENHRY and SYGVKD. V lost 2 bases to trimming and J lost 7 bases; unmatched junction nucleotides: 3. Notes on the study in general: CD3G-deficient patients' regulatory T cells showed reduced Shannon diversity versus autologous conventional CD4+ and control regulatory cells.

The PCR used 52 TRBV and 13 TRBJ primers. Libraries were prepared by immunoSEQ multiplex PCR; TCRdb keeps only in-frame clonotypes and omits some of them. Among about 1,100 clones listed, about 86% were seen once. This TCR was sampled from a person aged 25 to 40 with CD3G deficiency. The sequenced material came from CD4+ Tregs sorted from blood. The V gene is TRBV10-3, the J gene TRBJ2-5; 8 bases line up with TRBD2. The CDR3 spells CAISEAAGGTQYF. Written as DNA, the CDR3 is TGTGCCATCAGTGAGGCGGCGGGGGGGACCCAGTACTTC.